The clone carrying this TCR beta chain was found once. The antigen is undetermined. These data belong to a study of T cell repertoires in cytomegalovirus infection. One entry per CDR3 protein, called by TCRdb with MiXCR from the reads. The table records about 770,000 distinct CDR3 sequences, 25% to 30% of them present only once. The input for sequencing was cultured CD8+ T cells from PBMCs, taken from culture after CMV antigen stimulation. The receptor was derived from a human donor in good health (CMV status not recorded). Some clones in this sample may be carry-over from other donors' samples.

CDR3 region: CASSINGGSLQETQYF. The CDR3 coding sequence is TGTGCCAGTAGTATCAACGGGGGGTCGCTCCAAGAGACCCAGTACTTC. This sequence joins TRBV19 and TRBJ2-5; TRBD2 matches 7 bases. CDR1 is LNHDA and CDR2 is SQIVND in the germline V gene (reference sequence). CDR3 length equals 16 residues. The V gene end was trimmed by 3 bases and the J gene end by 1 base; junction bases not matched to a gene: 8.